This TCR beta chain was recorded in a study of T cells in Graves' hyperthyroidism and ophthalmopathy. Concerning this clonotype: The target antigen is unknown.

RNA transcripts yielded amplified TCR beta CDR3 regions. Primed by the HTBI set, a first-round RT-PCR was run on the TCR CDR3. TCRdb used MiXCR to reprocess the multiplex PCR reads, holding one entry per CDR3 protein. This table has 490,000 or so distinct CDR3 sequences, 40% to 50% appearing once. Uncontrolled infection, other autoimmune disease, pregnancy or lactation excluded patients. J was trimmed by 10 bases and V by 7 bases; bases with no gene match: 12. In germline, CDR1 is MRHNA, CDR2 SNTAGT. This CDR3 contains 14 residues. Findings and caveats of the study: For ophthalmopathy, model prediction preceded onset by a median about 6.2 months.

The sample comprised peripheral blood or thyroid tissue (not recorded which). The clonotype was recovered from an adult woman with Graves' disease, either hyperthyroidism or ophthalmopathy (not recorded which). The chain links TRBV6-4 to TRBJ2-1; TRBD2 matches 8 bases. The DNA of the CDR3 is TGTGCCAGCAAAGGGCTAGCGGGCGGCGGGGAGCAGTTCTTC. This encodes CASKGLAGGGEQFF.